This paragraph reports one T cell receptor (beta chain). In the original analysis: Using reference gene primer amplification, nucleated cell counts were estimated. Sequenced by immunoSEQ multiplex PCR; TCRdb stores in-frame clones only, minus some. The V and J calls and clone size come from that table; D and trimming were worked out from the DNA. The data contain around 50,000 clones, more than 75% of them seen just once; the ten biggest clones take up around 20%. The sample comes from a study of blood T cell repertoires in COVID-19. In the study overall: There were acute and convalescent COVID-19 samples, and they came from the United States, Italy and Spain. The cDNA or gDNA used as material had been derived from T cells, B-cell-depleted T cells, or PBMCs.

The germline V gene encodes CDR1 SGHTA and CDR2 FQGNSA. The CDR3 spans 17 residues. With V trimmed by 5 bases and J by 4 bases, 6 bases remained unmatched. What was sequenced was peripheral blood. This receptor was taken from a man aged 70-80 years with active COVID-19. The chain couples TRBV7-2 to TRBJ2-3; TRBD2 matches 16 bases. CDR3 region: CASSPPGLAGGPDTQYF. CDR3 DNA: TGTGCCAGCAGCCCTCCGGGACTAGCGGGGGGGCCAGATACGCAGTATTTT. Full variable domain (outside the CDR3, taken from reference TRBV7-2 and TRBJ2-3): GAGVSQSPSNKVTEKGKDVELRCDPISGHTALYWYRQSLGQGLEFLIYFQGNSAPDKSGLPSDRFSAERTGGSVSTLTIQRTQQEDSAVYLCASSPPGLAGGPDTQYFGPGTRLTVL.